This T cell receptor (beta chain) was captured in a study of blood T cell repertoires in COVID-19. Study information: Sample material is recorded as cDNA or gDNA derived from T cells, B-cell-depleted T cells, or PBMCs.

The table lists this clone with a few counts. The protocol was immunoSEQ multiplex PCR, while the TCRdb copy is restricted to in-frame clones and leaves out a portion. The sample consists of fewer than 150,000 clones, around 80% of them appearing once. Per the germline V gene, CDR1 is PRHDT and CDR2 is FYEKMQ (reference sequence). The CDR3 has 14 amino acids. Trimming shortened V by 5 bases and J by 4 bases, and 14 bases separated the two germline ends. The origin of this receptor is a woman over 75 in a cohort sampled during active or convalescent COVID-19. The gene calls are TRBV13 and TRBJ1-2; D is unresolved. The source material was peripheral blood. CDR3 loop: CASSPGFWGYGYTF. The CDR3 nucleotides are TGTGCCAGCAGCCCGGGGTTCTGGGGCTATGGCTACACCTTC.